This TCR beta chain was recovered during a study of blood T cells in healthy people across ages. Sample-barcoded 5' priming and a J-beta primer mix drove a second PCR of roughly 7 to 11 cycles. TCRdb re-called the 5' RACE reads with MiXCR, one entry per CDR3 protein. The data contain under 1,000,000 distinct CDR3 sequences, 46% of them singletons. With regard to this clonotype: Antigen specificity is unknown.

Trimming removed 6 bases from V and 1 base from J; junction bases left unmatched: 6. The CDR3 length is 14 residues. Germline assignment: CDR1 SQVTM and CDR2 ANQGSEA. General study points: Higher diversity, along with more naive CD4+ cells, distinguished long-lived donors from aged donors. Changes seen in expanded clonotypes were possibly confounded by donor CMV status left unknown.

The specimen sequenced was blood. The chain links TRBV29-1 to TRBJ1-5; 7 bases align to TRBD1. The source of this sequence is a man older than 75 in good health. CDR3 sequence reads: CSVAMDRSNQPQHF. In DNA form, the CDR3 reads TGCAGCGTCGCCATGGACAGGAGCAATCAGCCCCAGCATTTT.